What follows are 17 T cell receptor beta chains derived from one specimen sequenced in a study of cytomegalovirus exposure and HLA in healthy donors. PCR used 60 Vbeta primers and 13 Jbeta primers. The repertoire was sequenced with immunoSEQ multiplex PCR; TCRdb's copy has only in-frame clones and lacks some. Its table records tens of thousands of clones. Sample: PBMCs. The receptors derive from a woman in her 30s in good health and CMV-seropositive.

The chain joins TRBV7-3 to TRBJ1-2; D ambiguous. Germline CDR1 SGHTA, CDR2 FQGTGA. The CDR3 contains 15 residues. V was pared by 2 bases and J by 4 bases, with 14 bases between. The CDR3 reads CASSLVPGSSYGYTF. The DNA for the CDR3 is TGTGCCAGCAGCTTAGTGCCGGGATCCAGCTATGGCTACACCTTC.

J is TRBJ2-7 and V is TRBV19, with D tentatively TRBD1 (6 bases). Germline CDR1 LNHDA, CDR2 SQIVND (reference sequence). The length of the CDR3 is 16 residues. V lost 5 bases and J 3 bases, leaving 20 bases between the germline ends. The CDR3 sequence: CASSEQGRLDLYEQYF. For the CDR3, the DNA is TGTGCCAGTAGTGAGCAGGGGCGCCTCGACCTCTACGAGCAGTACTTC.

DNA of the CDR3: TGTGCCTGGAGTAAGGACAGTAACACCGGGGAGCTGTTTTTT. It encodes CAWSKDSNTGELFF. The chain combines TRBV30 with TRBJ2-2; a weak D match, TRBD1 (6 bases). The germline V gene has CDR1 GTSNPN and CDR2 SVGIG (reference sequence). V was cut by 2 bases and J by 2 bases, with 9 bases left in between. The CDR3 is 14 residues long.

The chain joins TRBV5-1 to TRBJ1-2; no clear D. Looked up from germline, CDR1 is SGHRS and CDR2 is YFSETQ. V was trimmed by 0 bases and J by 10 bases, leaving 16 bases between them. The CDR3 contains 14 residues. This chain's CDR3 is CASSLDSIIQLYTF. As DNA, the CDR3 is TGCGCCAGCAGCTTGGACAGCATCATACAGCTCTACACCTTC.

J is TRBJ1-1 and V is TRBV5-1, with D unclear. Trimming stripped 0 bases from V and 0 bases from J, with 9 bases between. The CDR3 is 15 residues long. Germline CDR1 is SGHRS and CDR2 is YFSETQ. The CDR3 DNA reads as TGCGCCAGCAGCTTGGATGGAGTTCTGAACACTGAAGCTTTCTTT. This sequence encodes CASSLDGVLNTEAFF.

The chain employs TRBV11-2 and TRBJ1-1, with D hard to call. The V gene lost 5 bases and the J gene lost 4 bases, with 14 bases spanning the gap. The CDR3 runs to 14 residues. Germline V CDR1 and CDR2: SGHAT, FQNNGV. The CDR3 DNA reads as TGTGCCAGCAGCCCCCCGGGTTGGCGCACTGAAGCTTTCTTT. Translated, it gives CASSPPGWRTEAFF.

This chain links TRBV15 with TRBJ2-3; 10 bases align to TRBD2. The CDR3 extends over 17 amino acids. The V gene end was trimmed by 2 bases and the J gene end by 2 bases; junction bases not matched to a gene: 7. Germline V gene sequence: CDR1 LNHNV, CDR2 YYDKDF (reference sequence). The CDR3, as DNA: TGTGCCACCAGCAGACCCGATCTAGCGGGAGCCACAGATACGCAGTATTTT. This sequence encodes CATSRPDLAGATDTQYF.

V usage is TRBV5-1 and J usage is TRBJ2-3, with 7 bases matching TRBD2. This CDR3 is built from 15 residues. V trimming: 1 base; J trimming: 8 bases; junction bases outside the gene matches: 10. Germline V gene sequence: CDR1 SGHRS, CDR2 YFSETQ. The CDR3 loop is CASSLTTGGTGTQYF. The CDR3 bases are TGCGCCAGCAGCTTGACAACGGGGGGAACCGGTACGCAGTATTTT.

The chain combines TRBV19 with TRBJ2-6; 7 bases agree with TRBD1. The J segment lost 4 bases and the V segment lost 6 bases, leaving 6 bases of the junction unmatched. Germline CDR1 reads LNHDA; CDR2 reads SQIVND (reference sequence). There are 15 residues in the CDR3. The CDR3 loop is CASSDQGDGANVLTF. The DNA for the CDR3 is TGTGCCAGTAGCGATCAGGGGGACGGGGCCAACGTCCTGACTTTC.

This rearrangement joins TRBV7-3 to TRBJ1-1; tentative D call: TRBD1 (5 bases). The CDR3 length is 15 residues. Trimming shortened V by 2 bases and J by 1 base, and 11 bases separated the two germline ends. CDR1 is SGHTA, CDR2 FQGTGA, per germline. In DNA, the CDR3 is TGTGCCAGCAGCTTAGGTGGGGGAGGGAACACTGAAGCTTTCTTT. Translating it yields CASSLGGGGNTEAFF.

V usage is TRBV19 and J usage is TRBJ1-5; 8 nucleotides match TRBD1. V lost 5 bases and J lost 1; bases outside the gene matches: 4. This CDR3 spans 15 amino acids. Germline CDR1 LNHDA, CDR2 SQIVND (reference sequence). The CDR3 nucleotides read TGTGCCAGTAGTGTTCGGACAGGGAGCAATCAGCCCCAGCATTTT. This codes for CASSVRTGSNQPQHF.

The V and J genes are TRBV10-1 and TRBJ1-5; D is unresolved. The ends were cut back, 3 bases at V and 0 bases at J, with 6 bases in the middle. From germline, CDR1 is WNHNN and CDR2 SYGVQD (reference sequence). CDR3 size: 14 residues. The CDR3, as DNA: TGCGCCAGCAGTGACCCGGGTAGCAATCAGCCCCAGCATTTT. The encoded protein is CASSDPGSNQPQHF.

The chain has TRBV13 and TRBJ2-2, with 8 bases fitting TRBD2. CDR1 and CDR2 (germline): PRHDT, FYEKMQ (reference sequence). The CDR3 contains 18 residues. J gave up 2 bases and V 5 bases, and 13 bases lay outside the gene matches. As DNA, the CDR3 is TGTGCCAGCAGCCCCACCTCCGAGGCGGGGGGTAACACCGGGGAGCTGTTTTTT. Translated, it gives CASSPTSEAGGNTGELFF.

The chain recombines TRBV5-6 with TRBJ1-1, with TRBD1 as a possible D gene (6 bases). From germline, CDR1 is SGHDT and CDR2 YYEEEE. V was cut by 3 bases and J by 8 bases, with 14 bases left in between. The CDR3 spans 13 residues. CDR3 in DNA: TGTGCCAGCAGCTCGGGGGGCCCGGGGGAAGCTTTCTTT. This sequence encodes CASSSGGPGEAFF.

This chain connects TRBV4-2 to TRBJ2-7, with 7 bases matching TRBD1. The CDR3 runs to 14 residues. Losses at the gene ends were 1 base for V and 6 bases for J; bases not matched to a gene: 6. Germline V gene sequence: CDR1 LGHNA, CDR2 YNFKEQ. In DNA, the CDR3 is TGTGCCAGCAGCCAAGTGGGACAGCAGCGCGAGCAGTACTTC. Translated: CASSQVGQQREQYF.

The chain couples TRBV4-2 to TRBJ1-2, with unresolved D. Germline CDR1 and CDR2: LGHNA and YNFKEQ. The V end lost 0 bases, the J end lost 7 bases, and 9 bases lay between the germline ends. This CDR3 has 13 residues. The CDR3 loop is CASSQETAAGYTF. CDR3 bases: TGTGCCAGCAGCCAAGAAACAGCCGCTGGCTACACCTTC.

The rearrangement links TRBV28 to TRBJ1-2, with a possible D match to TRBD1 (6 bases). Deletions cut 3 bases from V and 0 bases from J, with 14 bases between. There are 16 residues in the CDR3. CDR1 and CDR2 from the germline V gene are MDHEN and SYDVKM. CDR3 in amino acids: CASSFRTVRANYGYTF. The CDR3 coding sequence is TGTGCCAGCAGTTTCCGGACAGTCCGAGCTAACTATGGCTACACCTTC.